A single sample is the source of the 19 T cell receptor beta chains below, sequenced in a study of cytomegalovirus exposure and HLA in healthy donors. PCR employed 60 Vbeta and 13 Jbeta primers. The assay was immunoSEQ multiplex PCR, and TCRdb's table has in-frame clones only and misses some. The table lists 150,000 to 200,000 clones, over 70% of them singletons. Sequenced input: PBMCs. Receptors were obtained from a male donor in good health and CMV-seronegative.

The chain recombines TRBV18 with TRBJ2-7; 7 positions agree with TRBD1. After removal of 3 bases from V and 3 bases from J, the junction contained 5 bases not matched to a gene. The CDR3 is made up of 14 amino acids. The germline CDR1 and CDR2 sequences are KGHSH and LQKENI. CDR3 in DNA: TGTGCCAGCTCACCGGGACAGAGATACTACGAGCAGTACTTC. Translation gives CASSPGQRYYEQYF.

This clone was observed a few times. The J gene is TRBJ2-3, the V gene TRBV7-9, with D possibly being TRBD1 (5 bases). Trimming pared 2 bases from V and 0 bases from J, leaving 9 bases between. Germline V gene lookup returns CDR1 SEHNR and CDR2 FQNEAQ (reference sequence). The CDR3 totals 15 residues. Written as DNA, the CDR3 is TGTGCCAGCAGCTTACAGGGTATCAGCACAGATACGCAGTATTTT. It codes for CASSLQGISTDTQYF. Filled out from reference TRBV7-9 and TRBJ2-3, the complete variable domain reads DTGVSQNPRHKITKRGQNVTFRCDPISEHNRLYWYRQTLGQGPEFLTYFQNEAQLEKSRLLSDRFSAERPKGSFSTLEIQRTEQGDSAMYLCASSLQGISTDTQYFGPGTRLTVL.

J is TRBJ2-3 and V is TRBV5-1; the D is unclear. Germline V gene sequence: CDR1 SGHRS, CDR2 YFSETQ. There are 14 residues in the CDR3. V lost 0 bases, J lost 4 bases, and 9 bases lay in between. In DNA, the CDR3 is TGCGCCAGCAGCTTGGCCTTCCCCGCAGATACGCAGTATTTT. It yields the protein CASSLAFPADTQYF.

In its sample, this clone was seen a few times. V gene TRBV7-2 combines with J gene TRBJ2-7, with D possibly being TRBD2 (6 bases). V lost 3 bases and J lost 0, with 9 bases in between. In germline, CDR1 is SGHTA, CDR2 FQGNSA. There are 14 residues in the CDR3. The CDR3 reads CASSFAGHSYEQYF. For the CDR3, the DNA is TGTGCCAGCAGCTTCGCGGGGCACTCCTACGAGCAGTACTTC.

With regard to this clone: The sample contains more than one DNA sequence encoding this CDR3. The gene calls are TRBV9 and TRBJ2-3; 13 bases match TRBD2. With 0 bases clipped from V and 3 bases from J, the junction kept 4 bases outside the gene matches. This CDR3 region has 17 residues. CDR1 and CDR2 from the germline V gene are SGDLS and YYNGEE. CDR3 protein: CASSVGTSGRRTDTQYF. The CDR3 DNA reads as TGTGCCAGCAGCGTAGGGACTAGCGGGAGACGAACAGATACGCAGTATTTT.

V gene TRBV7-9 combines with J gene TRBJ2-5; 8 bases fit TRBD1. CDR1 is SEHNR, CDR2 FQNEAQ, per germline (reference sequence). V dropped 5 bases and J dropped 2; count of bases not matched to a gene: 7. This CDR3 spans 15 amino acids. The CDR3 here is CASSPDRGQQETQYF. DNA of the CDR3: TGTGCCAGCAGCCCCGACAGGGGCCAGCAAGAGACCCAGTACTTC.

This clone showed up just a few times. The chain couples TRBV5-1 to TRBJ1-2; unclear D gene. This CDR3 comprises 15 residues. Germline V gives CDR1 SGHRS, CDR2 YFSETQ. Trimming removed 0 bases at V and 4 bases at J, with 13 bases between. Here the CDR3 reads CASSLVARSAYGYTF. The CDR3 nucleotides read TGCGCCAGCAGCTTGGTAGCCAGAAGTGCCTATGGCTACACCTTC.

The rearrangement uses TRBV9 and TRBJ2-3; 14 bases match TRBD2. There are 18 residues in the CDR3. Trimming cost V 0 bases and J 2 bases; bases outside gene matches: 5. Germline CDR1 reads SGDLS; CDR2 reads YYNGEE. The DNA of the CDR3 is TGTGCCAGCAGCGTAGCTGGGACTAGCGGGGGTTACACAGATACGCAGTATTTT. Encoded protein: CASSVAGTSGGYTDTQYF.

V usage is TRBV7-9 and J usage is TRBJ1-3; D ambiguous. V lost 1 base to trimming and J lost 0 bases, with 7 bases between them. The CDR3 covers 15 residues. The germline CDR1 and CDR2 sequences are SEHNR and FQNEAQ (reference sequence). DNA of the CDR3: TGTGCCAGCAGCTTAGGCGGCAACTCTGGAAACACCATATATTTT. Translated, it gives CASSLGGNSGNTIYF.

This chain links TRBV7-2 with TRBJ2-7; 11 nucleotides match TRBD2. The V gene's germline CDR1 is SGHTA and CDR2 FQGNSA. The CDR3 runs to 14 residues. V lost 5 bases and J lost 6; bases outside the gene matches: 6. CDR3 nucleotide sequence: TGTGCCAGCAGCCTTACAGGGACTAGCGGCGAGCAGTACTTC. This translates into CASSLTGTSGEQYF.

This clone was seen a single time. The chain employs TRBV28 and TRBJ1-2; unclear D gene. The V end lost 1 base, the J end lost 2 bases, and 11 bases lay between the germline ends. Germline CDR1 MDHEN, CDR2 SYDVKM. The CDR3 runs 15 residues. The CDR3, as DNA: TGTGCCAGCAGTTTATATAACGGAGGGAACTATGGCTACACCTTC. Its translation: CASSLYNGGNYGYTF.

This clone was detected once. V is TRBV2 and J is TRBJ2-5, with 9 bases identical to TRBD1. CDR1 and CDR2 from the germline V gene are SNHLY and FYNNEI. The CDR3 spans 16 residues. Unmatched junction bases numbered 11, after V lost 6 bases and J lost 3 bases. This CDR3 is CASSWGQGGKEETQYF. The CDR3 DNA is TGTGCCAGCAGCTGGGGACAGGGTGGGAAGGAAGAGACCCAGTACTTC.

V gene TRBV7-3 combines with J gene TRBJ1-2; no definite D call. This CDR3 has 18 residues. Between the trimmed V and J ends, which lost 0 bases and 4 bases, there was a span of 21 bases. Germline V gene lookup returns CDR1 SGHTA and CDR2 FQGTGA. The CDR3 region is CASSLTPPVGRLSYGYTF. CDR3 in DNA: TGTGCCAGCAGCTTAACCCCCCCCGTGGGCAGGCTGTCCTATGGCTACACCTTC.

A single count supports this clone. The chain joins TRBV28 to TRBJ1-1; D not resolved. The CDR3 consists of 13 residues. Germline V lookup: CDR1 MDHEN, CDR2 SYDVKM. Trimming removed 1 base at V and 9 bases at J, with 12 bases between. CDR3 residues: CASSLSVSSQAFF. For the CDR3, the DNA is TGTGCCAGCAGTTTATCAGTCTCGTCCCAAGCTTTCTTT.

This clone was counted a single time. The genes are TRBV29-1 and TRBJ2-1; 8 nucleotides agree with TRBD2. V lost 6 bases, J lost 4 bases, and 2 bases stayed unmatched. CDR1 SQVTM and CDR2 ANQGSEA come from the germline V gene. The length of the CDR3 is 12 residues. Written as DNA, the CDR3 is TGCAGCGTCGGGGGGGTATACAATGAGCAGTTCTTC. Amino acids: CSVGGVYNEQFF.

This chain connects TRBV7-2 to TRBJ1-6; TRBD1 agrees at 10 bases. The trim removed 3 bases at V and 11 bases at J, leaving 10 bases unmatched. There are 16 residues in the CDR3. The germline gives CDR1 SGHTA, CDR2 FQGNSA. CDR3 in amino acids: CASSFGRDRGMTPLHF. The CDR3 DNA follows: TGTGCCAGCAGCTTTGGGAGGGACAGGGGTATGACACCCCTCCACTTT.

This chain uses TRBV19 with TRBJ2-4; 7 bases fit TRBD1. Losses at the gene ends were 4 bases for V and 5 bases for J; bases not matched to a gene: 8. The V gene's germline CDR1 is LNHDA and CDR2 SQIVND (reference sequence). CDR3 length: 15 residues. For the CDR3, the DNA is TGTGCCAGTAGTACGCGGAAGGGGGCAGAAAACATTCAGTACTTC. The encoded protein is CASSTRKGAENIQYF.

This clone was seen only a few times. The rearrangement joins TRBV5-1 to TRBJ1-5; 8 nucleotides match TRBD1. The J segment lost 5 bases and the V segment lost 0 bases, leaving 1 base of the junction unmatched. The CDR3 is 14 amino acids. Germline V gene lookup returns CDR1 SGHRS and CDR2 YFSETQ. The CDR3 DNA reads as TGCGCCAGCAGCTTGGCAGGGGGCGATCAGCCCCAGCATTTT. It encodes CASSLAGGDQPQHF.

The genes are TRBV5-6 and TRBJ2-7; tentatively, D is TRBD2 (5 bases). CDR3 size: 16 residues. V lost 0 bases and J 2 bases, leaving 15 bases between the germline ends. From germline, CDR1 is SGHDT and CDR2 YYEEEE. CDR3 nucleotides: TGTGCCAGCAGCTTGGCCGGAGGACCTTCGCCCTACGAGCAGTACTTC. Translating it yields CASSLAGGPSPYEQYF.